Described below is a single T cell receptor beta chain sequence and its context. No antigen is known for it. This specimen comes from a study of T cell responses to AZD1222 COVID-19 vaccine. The germline V and J ends were trimmed by 1 base and 4 bases, with 17 bases remaining between them. Germline V CDR1 and CDR2: SEHNR, FQNEAQ (reference sequence). This CDR3 has 16 amino acids. Findings of the study overall: Within unmutated variant regions lay the reported targets of nearly half of spike-specific TCRs.

Assay used: immunoSEQ multiplex PCR; TCRdb lists only in-frame clones, some missing. In the table there are over 150,000 clones, about 92% of which are singletons. This TCR was recovered from an adult in good health. The sample here was peripheral blood, taken on day 0 of MenACWY control vaccination. This rearrangement joins TRBV7-9 to TRBJ2-7, with a tentative D call TRBD2 (6 bases). The CDR3 DNA follows: TGTGCCAGCAGCTTAGGCGCCGGGGCTAGCGCTTACGAGCAGTACTTC. Its protein product is CASSLGAGASAYEQYF.